This TCR beta chain was recovered during a study of cytomegalovirus exposure and HLA in healthy donors. Study-wide findings and caveats: Cytomegalovirus status, reportedly, was diagnosed with high specificity and sensitivity by the classifier. Later findings reportedly placed an Asian-associated ancestry cluster below the roughly 670-donor mean for N-insertions. The authors listed around 150 TCR beta chains as cytomegalovirus-associated.

V shed 2 bases and J 2 bases; nucleotides not matched to a gene: 4. Per germline, CDR1 MNHNY and CDR2 SVGAGI (reference sequence). The CDR3 is 15 amino acids. Donors were ostensibly healthy at sampling, although undocumented immune exposures were probable. The PCR contained 60 Vbeta and 13 Jbeta primers. Data came from immunoSEQ multiplex PCR; TCRdb stores just in-frame clones and leaves some out. This sample has around 150,000 clones, with around 85% found just once. Concerning this clone: Antigen unknown.

Material for sequencing was PBMCs. This rearrangement joins TRBV6-6 to TRBJ2-3; 7 nucleotides line up with TRBD1. The TCR was taken from a woman younger than 45 in good health and CMV-seronegative. As DNA, the CDR3 is TGTGCCAGCAGTTACACAGGGGCATACACAGATACGCAGTATTTT. Translation: CASSYTGAYTDTQYF.